Shown below are 5 T cell receptor beta chains from a single sample sequenced in a study of T cells in Graves' hyperthyroidism and ophthalmopathy. The source material, RNA transcripts, was used to amplify TCR beta CDR3 regions. A set of HTBI primers served as the primers for a first-round RT-PCR of the TCR CDR3. TCRdb reprocessed the multiplex PCR reads via MiXCR and lists one record per CDR3 protein. The sample yields approximately 430,000 distinct CDR3 sequences, around 16% seen once. The sample taken for sequencing was blood. The receptor source for this set is a woman aged 18-29 years with Graves' hyperthyroidism.

The CDR3 DNA follows: TGTGCCAGCAGCGGGGAGGGGGCTGGTGGCAATCAGCCCCAGCATTTT. This encodes CASSGEGAGGNQPQHF. The rearrangement links TRBV7-8 to TRBJ1-5; TRBD1 agrees at 7 bases. V dropped 5 bases and J dropped 2; count of bases not matched to a gene: 9. In germline, CDR1 is SGHVS, CDR2 FQNEAQ. This CDR3 comprises 16 residues.

J is TRBJ1-2 and V is TRBV29-1; 7 bases are shared with TRBD1. This CDR3 is 13 amino acids long. CDR1 SQVTM and CDR2 ANQGSEA come from the germline V gene. With V trimmed by 4 bases and J by 8 bases, 10 bases remained unmatched. As DNA, the CDR3 is TGCAGCGTTGGGGGACAGACGACGGCCGGCTACACCTTC. It is translated as CSVGGQTTAGYTF.

The gene calls are TRBV7-9 and TRBJ2-2, with 9 bases lining up with TRBD2. The CDR3 has 15 amino acids. J lost 5 bases, V lost 3 bases, and 4 bases had no gene match. Germline loops: CDR1 SEHNR, CDR2 FQNEAQ (reference sequence). The CDR3 protein is CASSFSGSFTGELFF. The CDR3 nucleotides read TGTGCCAGCAGCTTTAGCGGGAGTTTTACCGGGGAGCTGTTTTTT.

The chain joins TRBV18 to TRBJ2-1; 13 bases fit TRBD2. Germline V gene data show CDR1 as KGHSH and CDR2 as LQKENI. This CDR3 has 16 amino acids. V lost 3 bases and J lost 9; bases outside the gene matches: 8. Written as DNA, the CDR3 is TGTGCCAGCTCACCTCCTCGGACTAGCGGGAGTGGTGAGCAGTTCTTC. Translated: CASSPPRTSGSGEQFF. Using reference TRBV18 and TRBJ2-1 for the parts outside the CDR3, the full variable domain is NAGVMQNPRHLVRRRGQEARLRCSPMKGHSHVYWYRQLPEEGLKFMVYLQKENIIDESGMPKERFSAEFPKEGPSILRIQQVVRGDSAAYFCASSPPRTSGSGEQFFGPGTRLTVL.

This clonotype has more than one count but fewer than ten. A much more abundant neighbour one base away suggests this may be a read error. This chain uses TRBV11-2 with TRBJ2-7; 10 bases are shared with TRBD1. The DNA end is a closer match to TRBJ2-1, so the J assignment may be wrong. The CDR3 loop spans 15 amino acids. Germline CDR1 is SGHAT and CDR2 is FQNNGV. The CDR3 here is CASSFVGTGVYEQFF. CDR3 nucleotide sequence: TGTGCCAGCAGCTTCGTTGGGACAGGGGTTTACGAGCAGTTCTTC.